This TCR beta chain was captured by sequencing in a study of T-cell memory formation after mild COVID-19. TCRdb reprocessed the 5' RACE reads with MiXCR, giving one entry per CDR3 protein. In the table there are roughly 370,000 distinct CDR3 sequences, roughly 15% of which are singletons. This clonotype was detected only a few times. Its antigen is still unknown. Looked up from germline, CDR1 is SGHRS and CDR2 is YFSETQ. Trimming stripped 6 bases from V and 2 bases from J, with 13 bases between. The CDR3 contains 14 residues. Regarding the study as a whole: Proof of SARS-CoV-2 specificity was absent for the second-wave clones that crested on day 37.

What was sequenced was PBMCs or a T cell subset sorted from them (not recorded which). V gene TRBV5-1 combines with J gene TRBJ2-3; possible D gene TRBD2, 5 bases. The sequence was obtained from a young man who had mild COVID-19 (a few samples of this study predate the infection). Cell type and time point are not known. CDR3 in amino acids: CASTRGDTTDTQYF. The CDR3 DNA reads as TGCGCCAGCACCCGGGGTGATACCACAGATACGCAGTATTTT.